Listed here are 27 T cell receptor beta chains from one sample, sequenced in a study of CD8 T cells in ankylosing spondylitis. From the 5' RACE reads, TCRdb called clonotypes with MiXCR, one entry per CDR3 protein. The sample lists 150,000 to 200,000 distinct CDR3 sequences, around 10% seen once, with just under 30% in the top ten. The sequenced material came from blood, either unsorted or a sorted T cell fraction (not recorded which). The source is a male donor with ankylosing spondylitis or in good health (not recorded which).

This clonotype was found many times. This chain connects TRBV10-3 to TRBJ2-1; maybe TRBD2 (6 bases). Trimming removed 2 bases from V and 7 bases from J, with 9 bases in between. CDR1 and CDR2 (germline): ENHRY, SYGVKD. This CDR3 comprises 13 residues. As DNA, the CDR3 is TGTGCCATCAGTGAGCGGAGCGGGAATGAGCAGTTCTTC. This codes for CAISERSGNEQFF.

This sequence joins TRBV2 and TRBJ2-3; TRBD2 matches at 11 bases. V lost 6 bases and J lost 11; bases outside the gene matches: 7. The germline V gene encodes CDR1 SNHLY and CDR2 FYNNEI. The CDR3 contains 13 residues. The CDR3 DNA reads TGTGCCAGCAGCCCTCTAGCGGGAGGAGAGCAGTATTTT. It is translated as CASSPLAGGEQYF.

This clonotype has a count of ten or more. The V gene is TRBV3-1, the J gene TRBJ2-1, with 15 bases that match TRBD2. CDR1 is LGHDT, CDR2 YNNKEL, per germline (reference sequence). V gave up 5 bases and J gave up 3 bases; unmatched junction bases: 5. CDR3 size: 17 residues. The CDR3 region has the DNA TGTGCCAGCAGCGAGGGACTAGCGGGGGGTTTCTACAATGAGCAGTTCTTC. Translating gives CASSEGLAGGFYNEQFF.

This sequence joins TRBV5-1 and TRBJ1-5; 8 bases line up with TRBD1. This CDR3 region has 17 residues. The junction had 7 bases not matched to a gene; V was cut back by 0 bases and J by 2 bases. Looked up from germline, CDR1 is SGHRS and CDR2 is YFSETQ. The DNA of the CDR3 is TGCGCCAGCAGCTTGGCCCCGACAGGGGAGGGCAATCAGCCCCAGCATTTT. Translating it yields CASSLAPTGEGNQPQHF.

This clonotype has a count of ten or more. The chain carries TRBV12-3 or TRBV12-4 and TRBJ2-5; 11 nucleotides agree with TRBD2. The V segment lost 5 bases and the J segment 2 bases; nucleotides outside the gene matches: 7. The CDR3 is 16 amino acids. The CDR3 DNA sequence: TGTGCCAGCAGTCGCCGACTAGCGGGACTTCAAGAGACCCAGTACTTC. It yields the protein CASSRRLAGLQETQYF.

This clonotype was observed many times. The chain couples TRBV2 to TRBJ2-7; tentatively, D is TRBD1 (6 bases). V dropped 4 bases and J dropped 0 bases, with 10 bases sitting between them. The CDR3 is 14 residues long. The germline CDR1 and CDR2 sequences are SNHLY and FYNNEI. CDR3 residues: CASSVDSASYEQYF. As DNA, the CDR3 is TGTGCCAGCAGTGTGGACAGCGCCTCCTACGAGCAGTACTTC.

The table lists this clonotype with many counts. V and J are TRBV6-1 and TRBJ2-3, with D possibly called TRBD1 or TRBD2 (5 bases each). V dropped 8 bases and J dropped 0 bases, with 15 bases sitting between them. CDR1 is MNHNS, CDR2 SASEGT, per germline. The length of the CDR3 is 15 residues. The CDR3, as DNA: TGTGCCAGCTCCCGGGGCGGCCACAGCACAGATACGCAGTATTTT. Its protein is CASSRGGHSTDTQYF.

This clonotype was observed at least ten times. The chain has TRBV12-3 or TRBV12-4 and TRBJ2-3; D remains ambiguous. Trimming cost V 4 bases and J 0 bases, with 8 bases left between them. The CDR3 sequence is 14 residues long. The CDR3, as DNA: TGTGCCAGCAGTTGGGCAGAAAGCACAGATACGCAGTATTTT. Translation: CASSWAESTDTQYF.

This clonotype has a count of ten or more. The genes are TRBV7-9 and TRBJ2-1; the match to TRBD2 covers 8 bases. Losses at the gene ends were 0 bases for V and 0 bases for J; bases not matched to a gene: 7. The V gene's germline CDR1 is SEHNR and CDR2 FQNEAQ (reference sequence). The length of the CDR3 is 18 residues. The CDR3 DNA follows: TGTGCCAGCAGCTTAGCGCTTTTGCGGGGGGACTCCTACAATGAGCAGTTCTTC. Its translation is CASSLALLRGDSYNEQFF. The entire variable domain, with the rest obtained from reference TRBV7-9 and TRBJ2-1, is as follows: DTGVSQNPRHKITKRGQNVTFRCDPISEHNRLYWYRQTLGQGPEFLTYFQNEAQLEKSRLLSDRFSAERPKGSFSTLEIQRTEQGDSAMYLCASSLALLRGDSYNEQFFGPGTRLTVL.

This clonotype was seen at least ten times. The V and J genes are TRBV29-1 and TRBJ2-2, with 7 positions matching TRBD1. V dropped 5 bases and J dropped 4; count of bases not matched to a gene: 4. The CDR3 sequence is 13 residues long. Germline assignment: CDR1 SQVTM and CDR2 ANQGSEA. The DNA for the CDR3 is TGCAGCGTTCGAGGGGGCAGCACCGGGGAGCTGTTTTTT. Amino acid sequence: CSVRGGSTGELFF.

This clonotype occurred many times. This chain connects TRBV5-1 to TRBJ2-3, with D hard to call. CDR1 is SGHRS and CDR2 is YFSETQ in the germline V gene. The CDR3 covers 17 residues. The germline V and J ends were trimmed by 4 bases and 3 bases, with 21 bases remaining between them. CDR3 region: CASSPPTPGSRTDTQYF. DNA of the CDR3: TGCGCCAGCAGCCCCCCCACGCCCGGATCCAGAACAGATACGCAGTATTTT.

In regard to this clonotype: Since a much larger clone is just one base distant, this may be a read error. The gene calls are TRBV5-1 and TRBJ1-1; 10 nucleotides line up with TRBD1. Looked up from germline, CDR1 is SGHRS and CDR2 is YFSETQ. V trimming: 4 bases; J trimming: 0 bases; junction bases outside the gene matches: 3. This CDR3 is 15 amino acids long. This CDR3 reads CASSPGTGVNTEAFF. In DNA form, the CDR3 reads TGCGCCAGCAGCCCCGGGACAGGGGTGAACACTGAAGCTTTCTTT. The full variable domain, with the rest looked up from reference TRBV5-1 and TRBJ1-1, is KAGVTQTPRYLIKTRGQQVTLSCSPISGHRSVSWYQQTPGQGLQFLFEYFSETQRNKGNFPGRFSGRQFSNSRSEMNVSTLELGDSALYLCASSPGTGVNTEAFFGQGTRLTVV.

Ten or more counts support this clonotype. The J gene is TRBJ2-2, the V gene TRBV2; either TRBD1 or TRBD2 may fit D (6 bases each). V was cut by 2 bases and J by 6 bases, with 7 bases left in between. This CDR3 has 13 amino acids. From germline, CDR1 is SNHLY and CDR2 FYNNEI. CDR3 sequence: CASSERGAGELFF. As DNA, the CDR3 is TGTGCCAGCAGTGAAAGGGGGGCCGGGGAGCTGTTTTTT.

This clonotype was seen ten or more times. The chain has TRBV28 and TRBJ1-2; D unclear. The CDR3 extends over 14 amino acids. In germline, CDR1 is MDHEN, CDR2 SYDVKM. V dropped 4 bases and J dropped 0 bases, with 9 bases sitting between them. The CDR3 loop reads CASSSLAANYGYTF. CDR3 coding DNA: TGTGCCAGCAGTTCTCTGGCAGCTAACTATGGCTACACCTTC.

This chain connects TRBV6-1 to TRBJ1-6; 10 nucleotides align to TRBD1. The J segment lost 9 bases and the V segment lost 7 bases, leaving 6 bases of the junction unmatched. CDR1 is MNHNS, CDR2 SASEGT, per germline. This CDR3 is built from 14 residues. CDR3 sequence (DNA): TGTGCCAGCACCTCGGACAGGGGGTTTTCACCCCTCCACTTT. It specifies CASTSDRGFSPLHF.

A few counts support this clonotype. The chain uses TRBV12-3 or TRBV12-4 and TRBJ2-7; D possibly corresponds to TRBD1 (6 bases). This CDR3 is 14 amino acids long. The V gene lost 1 base and the J gene lost 3 bases, with 10 bases spanning the gap. The CDR3 bases are TGTGCCAGCAGTTTAGAGGACAGCCACTACGAGCAGTACTTC. Its protein product is CASSLEDSHYEQYF.

This clonotype has at least ten counts. V gene TRBV6-5 combines with J gene TRBJ1-4; D remains ambiguous. This CDR3 is 15 amino acids long. CDR1 is MNHEY, CDR2 SVGAGI, per germline. V lost 0 bases to trimming and J lost 4 bases, with 9 bases between them. The CDR3 loop reads CASSYSSAYNEKLFF. DNA for the CDR3: TGTGCCAGCAGTTACTCGTCTGCCTATAATGAAAAACTGTTTTTT.

This clonotype was counted only a few times. Since a much larger clone is just one base distant, this may be a read error. The genes are TRBV24-1 and TRBJ2-1; no clear D. The CDR3 is 13 amino acids. CDR1 and CDR2 (germline): KGHDR, SFDVKD. The CDR3 DNA sequence: TGTGCCGCCAGCGATGGTGGGCTCAATGAGCAGTTCTTC. Its translation is CAASDGGLNEQFF.

V and J are TRBV5-5 and TRBJ2-1, with 9 nucleotides matching TRBD2. The V gene end was trimmed by 4 bases and the J gene end by 2 bases; junction bases not matched to a gene: 13. This CDR3 is built from 18 residues. Germline-derived CDR1 and CDR2 are SGHKS and YYEKEE (reference sequence). This CDR3 is CASSEERASGAPYNEQFF. The CDR3 bases are TGTGCCAGCAGCGAGGAGAGGGCTAGCGGGGCCCCCTACAATGAGCAGTTCTTC.

In this sample, this clonotype turned up many times. The chain combines TRBV9 with TRBJ2-7; D is perhaps TRBD1 (5 bases). Germline-derived CDR1 and CDR2 are SGDLS and YYNGEE. V shed 4 bases and J shed 0 bases, with 14 bases lying between them. The CDR3 sequence is 15 residues long. CDR3 sequence (DNA): TGTGCCAGCAGCCCTAGGGTGGGGCACTCCTACGAGCAGTACTTC. It specifies CASSPRVGHSYEQYF.

This clonotype was seen repeatedly, ten times or more. V and J are TRBV18 and TRBJ2-7, with D possibly being TRBD1 or TRBD2 (5 bases each). The V end was cut by 2 bases, the J end by 9 bases, with 11 bases between. Germline V gene lookup returns CDR1 KGHSH and CDR2 LQKENI. The CDR3 loop spans 12 amino acids. CDR3 DNA: TGTGCCAGCTCACCAAGTCAGGGAGTGCAGTACTTC. Residues: CASSPSQGVQYF.

In this sample, this clonotype turned up many times. The chain carries TRBV29-1 and TRBJ2-2; D is undetermined. V was pared by 4 bases and J by 4 bases, with 7 bases between. The CDR3 runs to 12 residues. The germline gives CDR1 SQVTM, CDR2 ANQGSEA. The CDR3 is CSVGEATGELFF. CDR3 in DNA: TGCAGCGTTGGGGAAGCCACCGGGGAGCTGTTTTTT.

This clonotype was picked up a small number of times. The chain has TRBV7-6 and TRBJ2-1; 9 nucleotides align to TRBD2. V was pared by 5 bases and J by 0 bases, with 8 bases of the junction left unmatched. The CDR3 contains 17 residues. Germline V CDR1 and CDR2: SGHVS, FNYEAQ. Here the CDR3 DNA reads TGTGCCAGCAGCCGCCCCCGTAGCGGGAGCTCCTACAATGAGCAGTTCTTC. Residues: CASSRPRSGSSYNEQFF.

This clonotype was seen ten or more times. The chain couples TRBV20-1 to TRBJ2-1; 9 bases match TRBD1. Unmatched junction bases numbered 6, after V lost 6 bases and J lost 9 bases. Germline CDR1 is DFQATT and CDR2 is SNEGSKA (reference sequence). The CDR3 extends over 12 amino acids. CDR3 loop: CSATDRGSEQFF. The CDR3 DNA reads TGCAGTGCCACGGACAGGGGTAGTGAGCAGTTCTTC.

The CDR3 loop is CASSHGLAAGEQYF. CDR3 sequence (DNA): TGTGCCAGCAGCCACGGACTAGCTGCGGGAGAGCAGTACTTC. The V and J genes are TRBV3-1 and TRBJ2-7; 8 bases are a match to TRBD2. Germline CDR1 LGHDT, CDR2 YNNKEL (reference sequence). The CDR3 is 14 amino acids. Trimming removed 3 bases from V and 7 bases from J; junction bases left unmatched: 8.

This clonotype has at least ten counts. V and J are TRBV10-3 and TRBJ2-2, with 11 bases aligning to TRBD1. The ends lost 6 bases at V and 2 bases at J; junction bases unmatched: 2. The CDR3 is 15 amino acids. Per germline, CDR1 ENHRY and CDR2 SYGVKD. CDR3: CAIRGQGDNTGELFF. CDR3 DNA sequence: TGTGCCATCAGGGGACAGGGGGATAACACCGGGGAGCTGTTTTTT.

This clonotype was picked up many times. V and J are TRBV7-8 and TRBJ1-4; possibly TRBD1 for D (5 bases). Trimming cost V 0 bases and J 3 bases, with 11 bases left between them. Looked up from germline, CDR1 is SGHVS and CDR2 is FQNEAQ. This CDR3 is built from 16 residues. The CDR3 reads CASSLAGGVANEKLFF. CDR3 sequence (DNA): TGTGCCAGCAGCTTAGCTGGGGGGGTGGCTAATGAAAAACTGTTTTTT.